Shown below are 16 T cell receptor beta chains from a single sample sequenced in a study of OX40 agonist ivuxolimab in advanced cancers. The data were produced by immunoSEQ multiplex PCR, yet TCRdb's version contains in-frame clones alone and is incomplete. The sample holds 34,000 or so clones, 85% to 95% seen once. Specimen: CD4+ or CD8+ T cells sorted from blood, collected in a trial of the OX40 agonist ivuxolimab. These receptors all come from an adult with an advanced solid tumor such as melanoma, head and neck, liver or kidney cancer.

V usage is TRBV2 and J usage is TRBJ2-5; TRBD2 agrees at 9 bases. J gave up 5 bases and V 4 bases, and 8 bases lay outside the gene matches. Germline loops: CDR1 SNHLY, CDR2 FYNNEI. CDR3 length equals 15 residues. CDR3 in amino acids: CASSVTAGGGETQYF. CDR3 bases: TGTGCCAGCAGTGTTACAGCGGGGGGTGGTGAGACCCAGTACTTC.

V gene TRBV4-3 combines with J gene TRBJ1-1, with TRBD1 identical over 9 bases. This CDR3 comprises 19 residues. CDR1 is LGHNA, CDR2 YSLEER, per germline. J gave up 5 bases and V 0 bases, and 16 bases lay outside the gene matches. The CDR3 coding sequence is TGCGCCAGCAGCCAAGATCGGTCCGGGACAGGGTTAGTTTGGACTGAAGCTTTCTTT. It encodes CASSQDRSGTGLVWTEAFF.

This chain links TRBV28 with TRBJ1-1; D unresolved. CDR1 is MDHEN, CDR2 SYDVKM, per germline. CDR3 length: 15 residues. Trimming left V 2 bases short and J 4 bases short, with 14 bases between. The CDR3 sequence is CASSLRYELTTEAFF. In DNA form, the CDR3 reads TGTGCCAGCAGTTTACGGTACGAATTAACCACTGAAGCTTTCTTT.

The chain links TRBV7-3 to TRBJ2-5, with 9 nucleotides matching TRBD2. This CDR3 spans 15 amino acids. CDR1 SGHTA and CDR2 FQGTGA come from the germline V gene. The V gene end was trimmed by 5 bases and the J gene end by 5 bases; junction bases not matched to a gene: 9. As DNA, the CDR3 is TGTGCCAGCAGCCCCCAGGGCGGGGGGGGTGAGACCCAGTACTTC. Protein product: CASSPQGGGGETQYF.

This chain joins TRBV6-5 and TRBJ2-7, with D tentatively TRBD1 (6 bases). V was shortened by 3 bases and J by 3 bases, with 15 bases between the two germline ends. Germline CDR1 MNHEY, CDR2 SVGAGI. The CDR3 runs 15 residues. CDR3 region: CASSYHWTVNYEQYF. CDR3 in DNA: TGTGCCAGCAGTTATCATTGGACAGTGAACTACGAGCAGTACTTC.

V and J are TRBV28 and TRBJ1-1; D is undetermined. Germline V lookup: CDR1 MDHEN, CDR2 SYDVKM. The CDR3 covers 14 residues. With 7 bases removed from V and 1 base from J, the gap between germline ends came to 13 bases. The DNA for the CDR3 is TGTGCCAGCACCCCTATCCCAGGGAACACTGAAGCTTTCTTT. Its translation is CASTPIPGNTEAFF.

The chain employs TRBV15 and TRBJ2-1; 13 nucleotides agree with TRBD2. The CDR3 runs 15 residues. Germline V lookup: CDR1 LNHNV, CDR2 YYDKDF (reference sequence). J was trimmed by 10 bases and V by 0 bases; bases with no gene match: 3. The CDR3 is CATSREGTSGNEQFF. In DNA form, the CDR3 reads TGTGCCACCAGCAGAGAGGGGACTAGCGGGAACGAGCAGTTCTTC.

The chain recombines TRBV9 with TRBJ2-3; 9 nucleotides align to TRBD2. V shed 3 bases, J shed 1 base, and the junction held 0 bases outside the gene matches. This CDR3 contains 14 residues. Germline lookup yields CDR1 SGDLS and CDR2 YYNGEE. The CDR3 nucleotides are TGTGCCAGCAGCGCTAGCGGGGGCACAGATACGCAGTATTTT. It yields the protein CASSASGGTDTQYF.

The chain combines TRBV2 with TRBJ2-5, with D uncertain. Trimming cost V 5 bases and J 1 base, with 2 bases left between them. Germline V gives CDR1 SNHLY, CDR2 FYNNEI. The CDR3 is 11 residues long. CDR3 residues: CASSLQETQYF. CDR3 sequence (DNA): TGTGCCAGCAGTCTCCAAGAGACCCAGTACTTC. The full variable domain, with the rest looked up from reference TRBV2 and TRBJ2-5, is EPEVTQTPSHQVTQMGQEVILRCVPISNHLYFYWYRQILGQKVEFLVSFYNNEISEKSEIFDDQFSVERPDGSNFTLKIRSTKLEDSAMYFCASSLQETQYFGPGTRLLVL.

CDR3 region: CASSQSSSYNEQFF. CDR3 DNA sequence: TGTGCCAGTAGTCAAAGTAGCTCCTACAATGAGCAGTTCTTC. This chain uses TRBV19 with TRBJ2-1; the D is unclear. CDR1 and CDR2 (germline): LNHDA, SQIVND (reference sequence). The CDR3 runs to 14 residues. Trimming stripped 5 bases from V and 0 bases from J, with 8 bases between.

J is TRBJ2-5 and V is TRBV2; 8 bases are a match to TRBD2. The V gene's germline CDR1 is SNHLY and CDR2 FYNNEI. The CDR3 spans 16 residues. Losses at the gene ends were 7 bases for V and 2 bases for J; bases not matched to a gene: 12. CDR3 nucleotides: TGTGCCAGCACCCACGGGGGGGGCTTCCCACAAGAGACCCAGTACTTC. Protein sequence: CASTHGGGFPQETQYF.

The chain carries TRBV4-3 and TRBJ2-3; 11 bases are a match to TRBD2. CDR3 length: 18 amino acids. CDR1 and CDR2 from the germline V gene are LGHNA and YSLEER. With V trimmed by 0 bases and J by 2 bases, 7 bases remained unmatched. The CDR3 is CASSQDRRLAGNTDTQYF. CDR3 sequence (DNA): TGCGCCAGCAGCCAAGATCGGAGACTAGCGGGAAACACAGATACGCAGTATTTT.

This rearrangement joins TRBV25-1 to TRBJ1-4, with D unclear. Germline loops: CDR1 MGHDK, CDR2 SYGVNS. Trimming cost V 3 bases and J 8 bases, with 16 bases left between them. This CDR3 is built from 15 residues. This CDR3 is CASSDSRRTREKLFF. CDR3 sequence (DNA): TGTGCCAGCAGTGATTCCCGACGAACGAGAGAAAAACTGTTTTTT.

V and J are TRBV28 and TRBJ2-2, with TRBD2 matching over 11 bases. Germline assignment: CDR1 MDHEN and CDR2 SYDVKM. This CDR3 spans 15 amino acids. Trimming removed 3 bases from V and 6 bases from J; junction bases left unmatched: 3. CDR3 residues: CASSFLAGGPGELFF. The CDR3 bases are TGTGCCAGCAGTTTCCTAGCGGGAGGCCCCGGGGAGCTGTTTTTT.

The chain has TRBV11-2 and TRBJ2-5, with 16 bases fitting TRBD2. V shed 3 bases and J 4 bases; nucleotides not matched to a gene: 5. CDR1 SGHAT and CDR2 FQNNGV come from the germline V gene. The CDR3 is made up of 17 amino acids. The CDR3, as DNA: TGTGCCAGCAGCTTGGGGACTAGCGGGGGGGTGGCAGAGACCCAGTACTTC. As protein: CASSLGTSGGVAETQYF. Looking up the rest from reference TRBV11-2 and TRBJ2-5 gives the full variable domain: EAGVAQSPRYKIIEKRQSVAFWCNPISGHATLYWYQQILGQGPKLLIQFQNNGVVDDSQLPKDRFSAERLKGVDSTLKIQPAKLEDSAVYLCASSLGTSGGVAETQYFGPGTRLLVL.

The chain combines TRBV11-3 with TRBJ2-5, with TRBD2 matching over 8 bases. CDR1 SGHNT and CDR2 YENEEA come from the germline V gene. The CDR3 is 15 amino acids. J gave up 2 bases and V 5 bases, and 7 bases lay outside the gene matches. CDR3: CASSALGGGQETQYF. The CDR3 nucleotides read TGTGCCAGCAGCGCCCTAGGCGGGGGGCAAGAGACCCAGTACTTC.